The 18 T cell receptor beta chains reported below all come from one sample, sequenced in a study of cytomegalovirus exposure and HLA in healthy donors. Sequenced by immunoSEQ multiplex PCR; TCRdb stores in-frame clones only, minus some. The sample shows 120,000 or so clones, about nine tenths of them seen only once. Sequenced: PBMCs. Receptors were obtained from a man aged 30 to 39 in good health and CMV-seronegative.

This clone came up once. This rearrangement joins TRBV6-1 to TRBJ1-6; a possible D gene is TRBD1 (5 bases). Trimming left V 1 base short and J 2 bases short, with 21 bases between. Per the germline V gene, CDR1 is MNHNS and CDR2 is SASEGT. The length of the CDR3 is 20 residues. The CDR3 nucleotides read TGTGCCAGCAGTGAAGTTACAGGAATCTATAAGAGGCCCTATAATTCACCCCTCCACTTT. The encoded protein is CASSEVTGIYKRPYNSPLHF.

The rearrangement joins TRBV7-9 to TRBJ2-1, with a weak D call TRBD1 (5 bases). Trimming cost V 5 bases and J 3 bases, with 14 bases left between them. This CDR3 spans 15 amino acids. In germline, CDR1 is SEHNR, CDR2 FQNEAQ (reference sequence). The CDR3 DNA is TGTGCCAGCAGCCCAGTGACAGCACTCTACAATGAGCAGTTCTTC. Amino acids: CASSPVTALYNEQFF.

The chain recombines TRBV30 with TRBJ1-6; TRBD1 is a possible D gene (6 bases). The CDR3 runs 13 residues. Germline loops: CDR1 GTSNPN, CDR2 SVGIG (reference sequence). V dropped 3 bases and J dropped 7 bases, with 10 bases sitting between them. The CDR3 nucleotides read TGTGCCTGGAGGACAGGTCGGAATTCACCCCTCCACTTT. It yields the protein CAWRTGRNSPLHF.

CDR3 amino acids: CASSLGEPATDTQYF. The CDR3 coding sequence is TGTGCCAGCAGCTTAGGGGAGCCCGCCACAGATACGCAGTATTTT. V gene TRBV7-2 combines with J gene TRBJ2-3; the D gene is possibly TRBD2 (5 bases). V was cut by 1 base and J by 2 bases, with 10 bases left in between. This CDR3 comprises 15 residues. Germline-derived CDR1 and CDR2 are SGHTA and FQGNSA.

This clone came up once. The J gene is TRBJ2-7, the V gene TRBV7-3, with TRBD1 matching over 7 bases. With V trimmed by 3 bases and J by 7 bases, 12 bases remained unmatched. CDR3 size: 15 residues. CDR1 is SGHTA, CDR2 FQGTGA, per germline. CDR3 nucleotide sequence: TGTGCCAGCAGCTTCGCGCCCGGGACAGATAGAGAGCAGTACTTC. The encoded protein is CASSFAPGTDREQYF.

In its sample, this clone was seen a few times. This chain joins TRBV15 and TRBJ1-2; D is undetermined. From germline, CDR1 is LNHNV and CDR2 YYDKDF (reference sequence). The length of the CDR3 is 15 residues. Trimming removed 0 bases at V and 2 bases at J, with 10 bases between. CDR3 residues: CATSRDSRGNYGYTF. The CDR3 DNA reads TGTGCCACCAGCAGAGATAGTAGAGGAAACTATGGCTACACCTTC.

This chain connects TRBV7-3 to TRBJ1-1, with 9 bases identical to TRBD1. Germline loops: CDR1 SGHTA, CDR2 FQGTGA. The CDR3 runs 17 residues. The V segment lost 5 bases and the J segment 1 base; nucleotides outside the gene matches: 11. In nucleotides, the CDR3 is TGTGCCAGCAGCCCCCGGACAGGGGAGGGTCGGAACACTGAAGCTTTCTTT. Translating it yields CASSPRTGEGRNTEAFF. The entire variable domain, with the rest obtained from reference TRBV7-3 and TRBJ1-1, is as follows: GAGVSQTPSNKVTEKGKYVELRCDPISGHTALYWYRQSLGQGPEFLIYFQGTGAADDSGLPNDRFFAVRPEGSVSTLKIQRTERGDSAVYLCASSPRTGEGRNTEAFFGQGTRLTVV.

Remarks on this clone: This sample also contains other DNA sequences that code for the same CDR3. As DNA, the CDR3 is TGTGCCTGGAGCGTTCAGGAGAACACTGAAGCTTTCTTT. This codes for CAWSVQENTEAFF. The rearrangement links TRBV30 to TRBJ1-1, with D hard to call. The germline V gene has CDR1 GTSNPN and CDR2 SVGIG (reference sequence). The CDR3 is 13 amino acids. V was shortened by 3 bases and J by 1 base, with 9 bases between the two germline ends. The entire variable domain, with the rest obtained from reference TRBV30 and TRBJ1-1, is as follows: SQTIHQWPATLVQPVGSPLSLECTVEGTSNPNLYWYRQAAGRGLQLLFYSVGIGQISSEVPQNLSASRPQDRQFILSSKKLLLSDSGFYLCAWSVQENTEAFFGQGTRLTVV.

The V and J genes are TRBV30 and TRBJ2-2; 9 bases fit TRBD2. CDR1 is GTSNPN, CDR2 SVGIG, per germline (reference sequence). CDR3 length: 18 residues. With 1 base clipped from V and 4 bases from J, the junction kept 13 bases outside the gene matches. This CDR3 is CAWSGRRAGGAGTGELFF. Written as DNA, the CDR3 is TGTGCCTGGAGTGGAAGAAGAGCGGGAGGTGCGGGCACCGGGGAGCTGTTTTTT.

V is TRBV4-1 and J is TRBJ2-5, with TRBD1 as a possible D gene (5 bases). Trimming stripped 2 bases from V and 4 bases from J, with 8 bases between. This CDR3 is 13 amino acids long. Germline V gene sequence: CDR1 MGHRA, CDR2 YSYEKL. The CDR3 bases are TGCGCCAGCAGCCAATGGGGCAGAGAGACCCAGTACTTC. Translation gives CASSQWGRETQYF.

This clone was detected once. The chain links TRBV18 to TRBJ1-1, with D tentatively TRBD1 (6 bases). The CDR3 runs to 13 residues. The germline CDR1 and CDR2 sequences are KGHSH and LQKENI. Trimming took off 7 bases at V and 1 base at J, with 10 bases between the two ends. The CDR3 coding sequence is TGTGCCAGCTTACCGGACAGGAACACTGAAGCTTTCTTT. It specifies CASLPDRNTEAFF.

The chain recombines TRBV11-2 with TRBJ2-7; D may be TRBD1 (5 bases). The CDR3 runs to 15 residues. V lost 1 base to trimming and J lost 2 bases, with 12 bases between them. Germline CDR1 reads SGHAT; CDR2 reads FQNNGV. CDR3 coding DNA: TGTGCCAGCAGCTTAGCCAGGGTAGAGACCTACGAGCAGTACTTC. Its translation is CASSLARVETYEQYF.

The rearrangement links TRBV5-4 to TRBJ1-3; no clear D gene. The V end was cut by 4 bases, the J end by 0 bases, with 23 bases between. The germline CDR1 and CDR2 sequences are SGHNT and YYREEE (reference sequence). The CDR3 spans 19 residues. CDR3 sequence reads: CASSPKPHFPTDSGNTIYF. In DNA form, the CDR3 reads TGTGCCAGCAGCCCGAAACCACACTTCCCCACAGACTCTGGAAACACCATATATTTT.

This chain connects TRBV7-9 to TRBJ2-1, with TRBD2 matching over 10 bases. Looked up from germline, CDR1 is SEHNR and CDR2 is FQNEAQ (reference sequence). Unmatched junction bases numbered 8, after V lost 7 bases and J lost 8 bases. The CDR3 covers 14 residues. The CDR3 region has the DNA TGTGCCAGCACCCTAGCGGGAGTTCTCGATGAGCAGTTCTTC. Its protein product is CASTLAGVLDEQFF.

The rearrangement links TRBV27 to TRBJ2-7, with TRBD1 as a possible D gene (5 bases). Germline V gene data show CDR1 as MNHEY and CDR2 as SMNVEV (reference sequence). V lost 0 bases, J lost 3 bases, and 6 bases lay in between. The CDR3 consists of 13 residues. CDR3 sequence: CASSLSTGYEQYF. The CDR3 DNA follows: TGTGCCAGCAGTTTATCTACAGGCTACGAGCAGTACTTC.

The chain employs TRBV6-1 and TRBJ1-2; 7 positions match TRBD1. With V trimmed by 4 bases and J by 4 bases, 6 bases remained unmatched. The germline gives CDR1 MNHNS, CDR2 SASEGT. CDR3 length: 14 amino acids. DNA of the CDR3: TGTGCCAGCAGTGTACCACAGGGGATCTATGGCTACACCTTC. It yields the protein CASSVPQGIYGYTF.

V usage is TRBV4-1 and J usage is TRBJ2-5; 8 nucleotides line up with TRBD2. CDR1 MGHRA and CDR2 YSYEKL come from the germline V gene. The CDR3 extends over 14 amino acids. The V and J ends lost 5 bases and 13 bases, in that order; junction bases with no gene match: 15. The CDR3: CASSNGRGIFPAYF. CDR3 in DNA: TGCGCCAGCAGCAACGGGAGGGGGATTTTCCCAGCGTACTTC.

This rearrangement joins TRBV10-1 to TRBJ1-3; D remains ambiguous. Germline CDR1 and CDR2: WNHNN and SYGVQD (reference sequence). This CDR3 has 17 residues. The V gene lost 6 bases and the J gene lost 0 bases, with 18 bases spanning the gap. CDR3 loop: CASRLMAAASSGNTIYF. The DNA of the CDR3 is TGCGCCAGCAGACTAATGGCGGCAGCCAGCTCTGGAAACACCATATATTTT.